The TCR beta chain described here comes from a study of CD4 and CD8 cells across lung adenocarcinoma regions listed by TCRdb under 2018. Looking at the study overall: The study compared tumor centers with tumor margins to examine intratumor heterogeneity of the T cell receptor repertoire.

The CDR3 starts with the cysteine, ends with the phenylalanine, and has 15 residues. Only CDR3 DNA remains: 45 bases, in frame from the first base. Per the germline V gene, MNHNS is the CDR1 and SASEGT is the CDR2. The donors were patients who had localized lung adenocarcinoma, which is a subtype of non-small cell lung cancer. These samples came from the centers of localized lung adenocarcinomas. CD8+ T cells from tumor tissue were profiled separately from CD4+ T cells for TCR repertoire analysis. Libraries were built with PCR. The sequencing machine was a HiSeq X Ten. TCRdb handled the public reads itself, with Q25 trimming in fastp and clone calling in MiXCR, and kept productive beta chains. Records with the same CDR3 protein are collapsed into one entry carrying the most frequent genes and DNA. This sample has more than 6,000 distinct CDR3 sequences in its table, and over 50% of those were observed once. About 39% of the sample comes from the top ten.

As for this clonotype: Its recognized antigen is unknown. A read error may produce the germline difference seen at one junction end.

This receptor was identified in a male donor with lung adenocarcinoma. The CD4 and CD8 labels of this study may be unreliable. The chain is made from TRBV6-1 and TRBJ2-3; the D gene is perhaps TRBD1, on 5 matching bases. The sequencing sample was made of CD8+ T cells from the center of a lung tumor. The cell subset or site label, read with the paper, signifies: tumor center region. CDR3 loop: CARSEGALDTDTQYF. DNA sequence: TGTGCCAGGAGTGAAGGGGCCCTCGACACAGATACGCAGTATTTT.